This paragraph reports one T cell receptor beta chain. This sample is drawn from a study of blood T cell repertoires in COVID-19. Original methodology: How many nucleated cells were present was estimated from reference gene primer amplification. Sequenced by immunoSEQ multiplex PCR; TCRdb stores in-frame clones only, minus some. V, J and clone size were drawn from that table, and D and trimming were deduced from the DNA. The data show 180,000 or so clones, approximately 85% seen once. V lost 7 bases and J lost 4, with 12 bases in between. Per germline, CDR1 KGHDR and CDR2 SFDVKD. The CDR3 covers 13 residues.

Sequencing was performed on PBMCs or T cells enriched from blood (not recorded which). The source is a man between 35 and 55 years old who had recovered from COVID-19. The chain joins TRBV24-1 to TRBJ1-2, with a possible D match to TRBD1 (6 bases). For the CDR3, the DNA is TGTGCCACCAGCCCAGGGGCACGCTATGGCTACACCTTC. Its protein product is CATSPGARYGYTF.